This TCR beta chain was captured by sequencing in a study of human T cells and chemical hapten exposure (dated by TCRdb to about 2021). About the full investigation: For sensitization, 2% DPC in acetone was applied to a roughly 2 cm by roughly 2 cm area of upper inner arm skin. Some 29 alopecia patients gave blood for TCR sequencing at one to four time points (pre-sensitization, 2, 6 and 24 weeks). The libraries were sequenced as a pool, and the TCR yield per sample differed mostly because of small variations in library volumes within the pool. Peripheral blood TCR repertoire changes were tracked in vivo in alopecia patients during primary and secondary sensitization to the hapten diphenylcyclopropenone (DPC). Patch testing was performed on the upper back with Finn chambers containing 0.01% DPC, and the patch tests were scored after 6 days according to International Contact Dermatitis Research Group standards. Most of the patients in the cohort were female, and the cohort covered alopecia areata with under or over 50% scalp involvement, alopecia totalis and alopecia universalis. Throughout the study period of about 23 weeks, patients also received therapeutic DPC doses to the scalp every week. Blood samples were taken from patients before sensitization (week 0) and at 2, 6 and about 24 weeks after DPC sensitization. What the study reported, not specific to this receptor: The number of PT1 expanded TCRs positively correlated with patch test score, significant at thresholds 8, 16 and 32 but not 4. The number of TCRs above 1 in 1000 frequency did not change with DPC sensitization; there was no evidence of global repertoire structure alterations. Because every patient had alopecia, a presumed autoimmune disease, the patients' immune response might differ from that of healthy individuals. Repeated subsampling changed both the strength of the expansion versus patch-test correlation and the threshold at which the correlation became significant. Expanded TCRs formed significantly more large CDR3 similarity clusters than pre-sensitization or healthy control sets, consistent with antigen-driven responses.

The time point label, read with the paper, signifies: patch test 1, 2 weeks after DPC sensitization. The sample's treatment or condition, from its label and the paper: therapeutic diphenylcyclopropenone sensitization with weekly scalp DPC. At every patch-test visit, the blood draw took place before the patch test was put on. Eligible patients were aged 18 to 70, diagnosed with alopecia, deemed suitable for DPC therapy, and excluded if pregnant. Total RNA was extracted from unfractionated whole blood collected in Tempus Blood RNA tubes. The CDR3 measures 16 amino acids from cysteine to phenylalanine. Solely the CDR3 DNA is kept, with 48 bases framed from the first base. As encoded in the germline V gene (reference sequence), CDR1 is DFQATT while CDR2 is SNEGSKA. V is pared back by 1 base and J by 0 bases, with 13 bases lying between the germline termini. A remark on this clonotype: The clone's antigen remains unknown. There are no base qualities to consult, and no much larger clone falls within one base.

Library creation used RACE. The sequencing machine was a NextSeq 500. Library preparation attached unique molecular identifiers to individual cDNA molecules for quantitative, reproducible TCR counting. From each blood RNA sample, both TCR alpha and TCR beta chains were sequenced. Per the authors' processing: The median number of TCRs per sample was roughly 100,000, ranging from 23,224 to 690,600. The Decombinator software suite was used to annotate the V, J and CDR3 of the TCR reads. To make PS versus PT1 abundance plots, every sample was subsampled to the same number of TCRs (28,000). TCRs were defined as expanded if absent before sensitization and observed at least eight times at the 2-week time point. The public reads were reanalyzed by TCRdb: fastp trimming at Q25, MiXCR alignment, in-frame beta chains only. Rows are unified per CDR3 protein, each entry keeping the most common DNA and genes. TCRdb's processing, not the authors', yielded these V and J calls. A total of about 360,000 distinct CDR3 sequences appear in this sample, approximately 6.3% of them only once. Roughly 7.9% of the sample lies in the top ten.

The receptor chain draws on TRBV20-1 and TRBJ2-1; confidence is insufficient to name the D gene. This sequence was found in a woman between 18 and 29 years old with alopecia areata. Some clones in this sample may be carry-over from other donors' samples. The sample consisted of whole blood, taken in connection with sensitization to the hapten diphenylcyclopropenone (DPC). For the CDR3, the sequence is CSARVGLSSSYNEQFF. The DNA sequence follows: TGCAGTGCTAGAGTCGGCCTCTCGAGCTCCTACAATGAGCAGTTCTTC.